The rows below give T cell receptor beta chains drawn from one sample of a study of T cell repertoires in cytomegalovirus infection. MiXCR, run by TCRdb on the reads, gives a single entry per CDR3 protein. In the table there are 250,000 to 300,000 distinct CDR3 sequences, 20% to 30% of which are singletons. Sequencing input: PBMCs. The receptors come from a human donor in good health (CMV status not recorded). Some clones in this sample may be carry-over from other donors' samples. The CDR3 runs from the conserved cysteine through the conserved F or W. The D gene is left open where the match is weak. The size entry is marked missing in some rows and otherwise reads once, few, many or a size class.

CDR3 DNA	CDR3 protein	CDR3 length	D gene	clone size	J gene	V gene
TGTGCCAGCAGTTCTCTAGGGGTCGGCTACACCTTC	CASSSLGVGYTF	12	NA	many	TRBJ1-2	TRBV28
TGTGCCAGCAGCTTAGCCCCCAATACCCAGGAGACCCAGTACTTC	CASSLAPNTQETQYF	15	NA	many	TRBJ2-5	TRBV7-2
TGTGCCAGCACCTACAACTACAATGAGCAGTTCTTC	CASTYNYNEQFF	12	NA	NA	TRBJ2-1	TRBV6-6
TGTGCCAGCAGTTTATGGGCAGATGCTGGAAACACCATATATTTT	CASSLWADAGNTIYF	15	NA	NA	TRBJ1-3	TRBV28
TGTGCCACCAAGGGGGGGGCCAGCGGGGGTAAATACTCCTACAATGAGCAGTTCTTC	CATKGGASGGKYSYNEQFF	19	TRBD2	NA	TRBJ2-1	TRBV10-3
TGTGCCAGCATTCCGAAGCGGGGACTCGGAGAGACCCAGTACTTC	CASIPKRGLGETQYF	15	TRBD2	NA	TRBJ2-5	TRBV25-1
TGTGCCAGCAGTTTACGGTGGGGGAGCAATCAGCCCCAGCATTTT	CASSLRWGSNQPQHF	15	NA	many	TRBJ1-5	TRBV27
TGTGCCAGCAGCTCGGGAGGGGGAAACACTGAAGCTTTCTTT	CASSSGGGNTEAFF	14	NA	NA	TRBJ1-1	TRBV7-3
TGTGCCACCAGCACAGAGGGGGCTGCTAATGAAAAACTGTTTTTT	CATSTEGAANEKLFF	15	TRBD1	NA	TRBJ1-4	TRBV15
TGTGCCAGCAGCTTCTTTTTTAGCGGGAGGGACAATGAGCAGTTCTTC	CASSFFFSGRDNEQFF	16	TRBD2	many	TRBJ2-1	TRBV7-2
TGTGCCAGCAGTTTAAAGGGACCGACTGGAAACACCATATATTTT	CASSLKGPTGNTIYF	15	NA	NA	TRBJ1-3	TRBV28
TGTGCCAGCAGTAACCAGCCGGGGGGCGGGACTGAAGCTTTCTTT	CASSNQPGGGTEAFF	15	NA	NA	TRBJ1-1	TRBV28
TGCAGCGTTGACGGACCGAGCCTGGGGAACACTGAAGCTTTCTTT	CSVDGPSLGNTEAFF	15	NA	many	TRBJ1-1	TRBV29-1
TGTGCCAGCAGTTACAACAGGGGAAATCAGCCCCAGCATTTT	CASSYNRGNQPQHF	14	TRBD1	few	TRBJ1-5	TRBV6-2/TRBV6-3
TGTGCCAGCAGTTCCACAGGGGTGGAGGGTTTCTTT	CASSSTGVEGFF	12	TRBD1	NA	TRBJ1-1	TRBV28
TGTGCCAGCAGCTTTCGGCGACTAGCAGAAGATACGCAGTATTTT	CASSFRRLAEDTQYF	15	TRBD2	NA	TRBJ2-3	TRBV7-2
TGTGCCACCAGTGAGGGGGGCTCATACGTGGACGAGCAGTACTTC	CATSEGGSYVDEQYF	15	NA	NA	TRBJ2-7	TRBV24-1
TGTGCCAGCAGCCCGTCTAGCGGGAGGGCAAACATTCAGTACTTC	CASSPSSGRANIQYF	15	TRBD2	many	TRBJ2-4	TRBV7-2
TGCGCCAGCAGCTTGGGGAGACTAGCGGTTGAGTACAATGAGCAGTTCTTC	CASSLGRLAVEYNEQFF	17	TRBD2	NA	TRBJ2-1	TRBV5-1
TGTGCCAGCAAAAGGACGACAAACTATGGCTACACCTTC	CASKRTTNYGYTF	13	NA	NA	TRBJ1-2	TRBV28
TGTGCCAGCAGTGAAACAGTATATTATGGCTACACCTTC	CASSETVYYGYTF	13	NA	few	TRBJ1-2	TRBV2
TGTGCCAGCAGCTTAGCGACTAGCCTGAGGCAGTATTTT	CASSLATSLRQYF	13	TRBD2	many	TRBJ2-3	TRBV7-2
TGTGCCAGTAGTCGCGGGCGGGAGCTTGGAGAGACCCAGTACTTC	CASSRGRELGETQYF	15	TRBD2	few	TRBJ2-5	TRBV19
TGCAGTGCTACAGTCAGTAGCAATCAGCCCCAGCATTTT	CSATVSSNQPQHF	13	NA	NA	TRBJ1-5	TRBV20-1
TGTGCCAGCAGCGTTCCCCAGGGTTACACTGAAGCTTTCTTT	CASSVPQGYTEAFF	14	NA	many	TRBJ1-1	TRBV7-2
TGTGCCAGCAGCCCCTCAGGGGAATTCTATGGCTACACCTTC	CASSPSGEFYGYTF	14	NA	NA	TRBJ1-2	TRBV2
TGTGCCAGCAGGAACAGATACTATGGCTACACCTTC	CASRNRYYGYTF	12	NA	many	TRBJ1-2	TRBV28
TGCAGTGCTAGAGATAGATACAGGGGGAGAGGCACAGATACGCAGTATTTT	CSARDRYRGRGTDTQYF	17	TRBD1	few	TRBJ2-3	TRBV20-1
TGTGCCAGCAGTCACGACAGGGCGGGCTCACCCCTCCACTTT	CASSHDRAGSPLHF	14	TRBD1	few	TRBJ1-6	TRBV28
TGTGCCAGCAGCCTGGGACCGATTAACTATGGCTACACCTTC	CASSLGPINYGYTF	14	NA	many	TRBJ1-2	TRBV11-2
TGTGCCAGCAGCTTACGTTTATCGGAGACCCAGTACTTC	CASSLRLSETQYF	13	NA	few	TRBJ2-5	TRBV11-3
TGTGCCAGCAGTGAAGCAGGGGGGATGGGCAATCAGCCCCAGCATTTT	CASSEAGGMGNQPQHF	16	NA	NA	TRBJ1-5	TRBV2
TGTGCCAGCAGTGTAACCAGCGGACCCCTCCACTTT	CASSVTSGPLHF	12	NA	many	TRBJ1-6	TRBV6-1
TGTGCCAGCAGCCAAGATTGGGGTCCCGATGGGCAGTATTTT	CASSQDWGPDGQYF	14	NA	NA	TRBJ2-3	TRBV4-2
TGTGCCAGCAGCCAAAGCAGGGAGAACACCGGGGAGCTGTTTTTT	CASSQSRENTGELFF	15	NA	few	TRBJ2-2	TRBV14
TGTGCCAGCAGTTTTCGGCAAAGTGGCTGGCCCCAGCATTTT	CASSFRQSGWPQHF	14	NA	many	TRBJ1-5	TRBV28
TGTGCCAGCAGCTATATCCAGGGCCGGAACACTGAAGCTTTCTTT	CASSYIQGRNTEAFF	15	NA	NA	TRBJ1-1	TRBV11-2
TGTGCCAGCAGCCCAGGGGACAGGGGGCCAACTGAAGCTTTCTTT	CASSPGDRGPTEAFF	15	TRBD1	NA	TRBJ1-1	TRBV11-2
TGTGCCAGCTCCCTAGGACGGGCGAACACCGGGGAGCTGTTTTTT	CASSLGRANTGELFF	15	NA	few	TRBJ2-2	TRBV11-2